The next 18 T cell receptor beta chains were all read from a single sample in a study of cytomegalovirus exposure and HLA in healthy donors. 13 Jbeta primers and 60 Vbeta primers were used for the PCR. Data came from immunoSEQ multiplex PCR; TCRdb stores just in-frame clones and leaves some out. In the table there are 150,000 to 200,000 clones, about 63% of which are singletons. Sequenced sample: PBMCs. These receptors all come from a woman aged 40 to 55 in good health and CMV-seropositive.

This chain uses TRBV7-9 with TRBJ1-1; D is unclear. The V end lost 0 bases, the J end lost 2 bases, and 7 bases lay between the germline ends. The CDR3 is made up of 14 amino acids. CDR1 is SEHNR and CDR2 is FQNEAQ in the germline V gene (reference sequence). As DNA, the CDR3 is TGTGCCAGCAGCTTAGCGGTTAGAAACACTGAAGCTTTCTTT. Translating it yields CASSLAVRNTEAFF.

In this sample, this clone turned up a few times. CDR3 in DNA: TGTGCCAGTAGAGGGGTCTTTCCGGGCACTGAAGCTTTCTTT. It codes for CASRGVFPGTEAFF. V gene TRBV19 combines with J gene TRBJ1-1; a weak D match, TRBD1 (5 bases). Germline V gene lookup returns CDR1 LNHDA and CDR2 SQIVND (reference sequence). Trimming pared 6 bases from V and 4 bases from J, leaving 15 bases between. There are 14 residues in the CDR3.

The table lists this clone with a few counts. V and J are TRBV11-2 and TRBJ2-3, with a weak D call TRBD2 (5 bases). From germline, CDR1 is SGHAT and CDR2 FQNNGV. This CDR3 comprises 15 residues. Deletions cut 2 bases from V and 5 bases from J, with 14 bases between. The chain's CDR3 is CASSLSTFEGDTQYF. CDR3 nucleotide sequence: TGTGCCAGCAGCTTATCGACATTCGAGGGAGATACGCAGTATTTT.

This rearrangement joins TRBV6-1 to TRBJ1-2, with TRBD1 as a possible D gene (5 bases). The germline gives CDR1 MNHNS, CDR2 SASEGT. Trimming left V 2 bases short and J 5 bases short, with 12 bases between. The CDR3 length is 14 residues. CDR3 loop: CASSESGQTYGYTF. The DNA for the CDR3 is TGTGCCAGCAGTGAATCCGGACAAACGTATGGCTACACCTTC.

The V and J genes are TRBV2 and TRBJ1-4, with D hard to call. The CDR3 spans 15 residues. With 6 bases removed from V and 7 bases from J, the gap between germline ends came to 18 bases. Germline values: CDR1 SNHLY, CDR2 FYNNEI. Here the CDR3 reads CASSAPAGVGEKLFF. The CDR3 DNA is TGTGCCAGCAGCGCCCCGGCCGGGGTTGGTGAAAAACTGTTTTTT.

This chain connects TRBV27 to TRBJ2-7; 8 nucleotides agree with TRBD1. The trim removed 5 bases at V and 0 bases at J, leaving 3 bases unmatched. CDR3 size: 14 residues. Germline V gives CDR1 MNHEY, CDR2 SMNVEV (reference sequence). The CDR3 spells CASSRTGSSYEQYF. The DNA for the CDR3 is TGTGCCAGCAGTAGGACAGGGAGCTCCTACGAGCAGTACTTC.

This clone was seen more than once but under ten times. The chain carries TRBV6-1 and TRBJ2-2; possible D gene TRBD1, 6 bases. Germline V gene lookup returns CDR1 MNHNS and CDR2 SASEGT. V was pared by 6 bases and J by 4 bases, with 12 bases between. This CDR3 spans 14 amino acids. CDR3 region: CASRRQESTGELFF. DNA for the CDR3: TGTGCCAGCAGGCGACAGGAGAGCACCGGGGAGCTGTTTTTT.

The chain combines TRBV4-2 with TRBJ2-5; 13 nucleotides align to TRBD2. The better agreement between TRBJ2-7 and the DNA end casts doubt on the J call. The CDR3 has 15 amino acids. Per the germline V gene, CDR1 is LGHNA and CDR2 is YNFKEQ. Here the CDR3 DNA reads TGTGCCAGCAGCCAAGGACTAGCGGGGGGTGACGAGCAGTACTTC. Its translation: CASSQGLAGGDEQYF.

V is TRBV5-6 and J is TRBJ2-7; 9 nucleotides match TRBD2. The trim removed 4 bases at V and 3 bases at J, leaving 14 bases unmatched. The CDR3 runs to 17 residues. Germline CDR1 and CDR2: SGHDT and YYEEEE. The CDR3 sequence: CASSVTTSGRTSYEQYF. CDR3 sequence (DNA): TGTGCCAGCAGCGTTACAACTAGCGGGCGGACGAGCTACGAGCAGTACTTC.

About this clone: At one end the junction does not follow the germline gene, possibly because of a read error. Here the CDR3 reads CAISEFEGRNQPQNF. CDR3 coding DNA: TGTGCCATCAGTGAGTTTGAGGGTCGGAATCAGCCCCAGAATTTT. The chain has TRBV10-3 and TRBJ1-5; no definite D call. Germline-derived CDR1 and CDR2 are ENHRY and SYGVKD. The CDR3 is 15 amino acids.

This rearrangement joins TRBV4-3 to TRBJ1-1; a weak D match, TRBD1 (5 bases). Trimming removed 0 bases at V and 6 bases at J, with 14 bases between. Germline V lookup: CDR1 LGHNA, CDR2 YSLEER. The CDR3 has 15 amino acids. CDR3 amino acids: CASSQDGGGESEAFF. CDR3 nucleotide sequence: TGCGCCAGCAGCCAAGACGGGGGGGGAGAGTCTGAAGCTTTCTTT.

This sequence joins TRBV6-5 and TRBJ1-1; 7 bases line up with TRBD1. There are 15 residues in the CDR3. The trim removed 7 bases at V and 6 bases at J, leaving 14 bases unmatched. Per germline, CDR1 MNHEY and CDR2 SVGAGI. Here the CDR3 reads CASTPKGARSPEAFF. CDR3 sequence (DNA): TGTGCCAGCACTCCCAAGGGGGCGCGGAGCCCTGAAGCTTTCTTT.

This clone was seen a few times. This chain uses TRBV29-1 with TRBJ1-1; the D gene is possibly TRBD1 (5 bases). The germline CDR1 and CDR2 sequences are SQVTM and ANQGSEA. CDR3 length: 14 amino acids. Trimming took 4 bases from V and 6 from J, leaving 18 bases between them. The CDR3 DNA reads as TGCAGCGTTGGGTCTTTCAGGAGGGGACCTGAAGCTTTCTTT. The encoded protein is CSVGSFRRGPEAFF. Looking up the rest from reference TRBV29-1 and TRBJ1-1 gives the full variable domain: SAVISQKPSRDICQRGTSLTIQCQVDSQVTMMFWYRQQPGQSLTLIATANQGSEATYESGFVIDKFPISRPNLTFSTLTVSNMSPEDSSIYLCSVGSFRRGPEAFFGQGTRLTVV.

The V and J genes are TRBV9 and TRBJ2-5, with D perhaps matching TRBD2 (6 bases). Between the trimmed V and J ends, which lost 4 bases and 7 bases, there was a span of 14 bases. Germline V gene sequence: CDR1 SGDLS, CDR2 YYNGEE. The CDR3 covers 13 residues. CDR3 bases: TGTGCCAGCAGCCCCCTAGCGAGAGGGACCCAGTACTTC. Translating gives CASSPLARGTQYF. Full variable domain (rest looked up from reference TRBV9 and TRBJ2-5): DSGVTQTPKHLITATGQRVTLRCSPRSGDLSVYWYQQSLDQGLQFLIQYYNGEERAKGNILERFSAQQFPDLHSELNLSSLELGDSALYFCASSPLARGTQYFGPGTRLLVL.

This clone was counted between two and nine times. The sample carries other DNA sequences with the same CDR3. This chain joins TRBV9 and TRBJ2-7, with 7 bases matching TRBD2. The CDR3 has 12 residues. V was clipped by 3 bases and J by 3 bases; unmatched bases: 0. Germline loops: CDR1 SGDLS, CDR2 YYNGEE. CDR3 nucleotides: TGTGCCAGCAGCGCTAGCGGCTACGAGCAGTACTTC. This translates into CASSASGYEQYF.

The CDR3 region is CASSPQTGDNEQFF. In DNA form, the CDR3 reads TGTGCCAGCAGCCCACAAACAGGGGACAATGAGCAGTTCTTC. The chain has TRBV7-2 and TRBJ2-1; 7 bases are a match to TRBD1. Germline trimming cut 5 bases from V and 5 bases from J; bases unmatched to any gene: 6. The V gene's germline CDR1 is SGHTA and CDR2 FQGNSA. The CDR3 is 14 amino acids.

The genes are TRBV7-9 and TRBJ2-7; 14 bases map to TRBD2. CDR1 is SEHNR, CDR2 FQNEAQ, per germline (reference sequence). V was clipped by 3 bases and J by 4 bases; unmatched bases: 8. This CDR3 comprises 17 residues. In DNA form, the CDR3 reads TGTGCCAGCAGCTTTGATGCCGGGACTAGCGGGAGATACGAGCAGTACTTC. Protein product: CASSFDAGTSGRYEQYF.

The chain joins TRBV27 to TRBJ2-7, with 7 bases lining up with TRBD2. Germline assignment: CDR1 MNHEY and CDR2 SMNVEV (reference sequence). The CDR3 spans 15 residues. J was trimmed by 1 base and V by 8 bases; bases with no gene match: 11. The CDR3 loop reads CASHGGGLGSYEQYF. CDR3 coding DNA: TGTGCCAGCCATGGGGGAGGACTAGGTTCCTACGAGCAGTACTTC.